The rows below give T cell receptor beta chains drawn from one sample of a study of OX40 agonist ivuxolimab in advanced cancers. Here immunoSEQ multiplex PCR was the method, and the copy in TCRdb shows in-frame clones only, minus some. The sample yields approximately 14,000 clones, approximately 80% seen once. The sequencing here drew on CD4+ or CD8+ T cells sorted from blood, taken in a trial of the OX40 agonist ivuxolimab. The receptor set was obtained from an adult with an advanced solid tumor such as melanoma, head and neck, liver or kidney cancer. The CDR3 runs from the conserved cysteine through the conserved F or W. A D gene is named only where the DNA matches it firmly. Expanded clones get a size class; other rows say once, few or many, or leave the size out.

v_call	clone_size	d_call	j_call	cdr3_nt	cdr3_aa
TRBV15	few	TRBD2	TRBJ2-7	TGTGCCACCAGCAGACGGGGCGGGAGTTCCTCCTACGAGCAGTACTTC	CATSRRGGSSSYEQYF
TRBV7-9	NA	NA	TRBJ1-1	TGTGCCAGCGACCCCGGAACCTCTCAGAGGACCACTGAAGCTTTCTTT	CASDPGTSQRTTEAFF
TRBV11-3	NA	NA	TRBJ2-7	TGTGCCAGCAGCTACAGAGGTGAGCAGTACTTC	CASSYRGEQYF
TRBV4-1	medium-sized	TRBD1	TRBJ2-2	TGCGCCAGCAGCCAAAGACCCGGGACAGGGGGCCCCGGGGAGCTGTTTTTT	CASSQRPGTGGPGELFF
TRBV10-2	NA	TRBD2	TRBJ2-1	TGCGCCAGCAAGACTAGCGGGAGGTCGGACTACAATGAGCAGTTCTTC	CASKTSGRSDYNEQFF
TRBV5-4	NA	NA	TRBJ2-5	TGTGCCAGCAGCTCCATGCGGACCCAGTACTTC	CASSSMRTQYF
TRBV7-9	NA	TRBD2	TRBJ2-3	TGTGCCAGCAGCTCTATCTGGACTAGCGGAGGACAGAATACGCAGTATTTT	CASSSIWTSGGQNTQYF
TRBV19	NA	NA	TRBJ1-2	TGTGCTCGTAAGGCCAACCAGGGGTCACTAATTTCTAACTATGGCTACACCTTC	CARKANQGSLISNYGYTF
TRBV28	NA	NA	TRBJ2-7	TGTGCCAGCAGGACAGGAGGTCCCGAGCAGTACTTC	CASRTGGPEQYF
TRBV9	NA	NA	TRBJ2-1	TGTGCCAGCAGCCCCAGTTATTGGACGATTAACAATGAGCAGTTCTTC	CASSPSYWTINNEQFF
TRBV30	NA	NA	TRBJ2-2	TGTGCCTGGAGAAAAGACACGGGTCGGGAGCTGTTTTTT	CAWRKDTGRELFF
TRBV5-3	NA	TRBD2	TRBJ2-7	TGTGCCAGAAGTTTTGTCGGACTAGCGGGAGGTCGGGATCACTACGAGCAGTACTTC	CARSFVGLAGGRDHYEQYF
TRBV9	NA	NA	TRBJ2-1	TGTGCCAGCAGCGGATCCCAGGGGGGCGCAATTAATGAGCAGTTCTTC	CASSGSQGGAINEQFF
TRBV5-1	NA	TRBD2	TRBJ2-7	TGCGCCAGCAGCTTGGATGGACTAGCGGGAGGAAGCGAAGTCTACGAGCAGTACTTC	CASSLDGLAGGSEVYEQYF
TRBV7-9	NA	NA	TRBJ1-1	TGTGCCAGCAGCTTGGTTGACGGAGAAGCTTTCTTT	CASSLVDGEAFF
TRBV10-2	NA	NA	TRBJ2-1	TGCGCCAGCGGACACGGGGGTTACAATGAGCAGTTCTTC	CASGHGGYNEQFF
TRBV9	few	NA	TRBJ2-2	TGTGCCAGCAGCAAAGGGGCAACCACCGGGGAGCTGTTTTTT	CASSKGATTGELFF
TRBV7-9	NA	NA	TRBJ2-3	TGTGCCAGCAGCCACCCAGGGCTAGTGGGGGCAGATACGCAGTATTTT	CASSHPGLVGADTQYF
TRBV15	NA	TRBD2	TRBJ2-1	TGTGCCACTAGAAAAGCGGGAGGACCTCTCTACAATGAGCAGTTCTTC	CATRKAGGPLYNEQFF
TRBV28	NA	TRBD2	TRBJ2-5	TGTGCCAGCAGTTCAGCGGGAGCGAAAGAGACCCAGTACTTC	CASSSAGAKETQYF
TRBV28	once	TRBD1	TRBJ2-7	TGTGCCAGCAGTCTGGACAGGGCGGGTATTTACGAGCAGTACTTC	CASSLDRAGIYEQYF
TRBV7-9	NA	TRBD2	TRBJ2-7	TGTGCCAGCAGTTCCGGGAGGTACGAGCAGTACTTC	CASSSGRYEQYF
TRBV19	NA	NA	TRBJ2-3	TGTGCCAGTGGGATGGAAACCTCAGCGGATACGCAGTATTTT	CASGMETSADTQYF
TRBV5-4	NA	TRBD1	TRBJ2-1	TGTGCCAGCAGCTGGACAGGGAAGGGTGAGCAGTTCTTC	CASSWTGKGEQFF
TRBV29-1	NA	NA	TRBJ2-2	TGCAGCGTTACCGAGAACACCGGGGAGCTGTTTTTT	CSVTENTGELFF
TRBV18	NA	NA	TRBJ1-1	TGTGCCAGCTCACCGGTTGAGAACACTGAAGCTTTCTTT	CASSPVENTEAFF
TRBV9	NA	NA	TRBJ2-5	TGTGCCAGCAGCGTGAGACCCCAAGAGACCCAGTACTTC	CASSVRPQETQYF
TRBV7-6	few	TRBD2	TRBJ2-1	TGTGCCAGCAGCTTGCGACTAGCGGGAGACAATGAGCAGTTCTTC	CASSLRLAGDNEQFF
TRBV2	NA	NA	TRBJ2-1	TGTGCCAGCAGTAGGGGACGCCAGAGCTCCTACAATGAGCAGTTCTTC	CASSRGRQSSYNEQFF
TRBV7-2	NA	TRBD2	TRBJ2-1	TGTGCCAGCAGCCTACGAGCGGGAGAGCTCTACAATGAGCAGTTCTTC	CASSLRAGELYNEQFF
TRBV27	once	TRBD1	TRBJ2-1	TGTGCCAGCAGAGGACAGGCCAACTTAAATGAGCAGTTCTTC	CASRGQANLNEQFF
TRBV12-5	NA	NA	TRBJ2-3	TGTGCTAGTGGCCTAAACACAGATACGCAGTATTTT	CASGLNTDTQYF
TRBV7-6	NA	NA	TRBJ2-1	TGTGCCAGCAGCTCCGACCCTACGGGTGAGCAGTTCTTC	CASSSDPTGEQFF
TRBV10-2	NA	NA	TRBJ2-1	TGCGCCAGCAGAGGCGGGATGGTGCAGTTCTTC	CASRGGMVQFF
TRBV29-1	NA	NA	TRBJ1-2	TGCAGCGTTTGGACTTCTAACTATGGCTACACCTTC	CSVWTSNYGYTF
TRBV27	NA	TRBD1	TRBJ2-3	TGTGCCAGCAGCCTGACAGGGGGCGCGGGGGATACGCAGTATTTT	CASSLTGGAGDTQYF
TRBV11-2	NA	NA	TRBJ2-2	TGTGCCAGCAGCTCTCGCCGCCGGGACTTTTACACCGGGGAGCTGTTTTTT	CASSSRRRDFYTGELFF
TRBV11-2	NA	TRBD2	TRBJ2-1	TGTGCCAGCAGCGAGGACCCGGGGACTAGCGACAATGAGCAGTTCTTC	CASSEDPGTSDNEQFF
TRBV19	few	NA	TRBJ2-7	TGTGCCAGTAGTATAGCGGAAAGCTCCTACGAGCAGTACTTC	CASSIAESSYEQYF
TRBV10-3	NA	NA	TRBJ2-1	TGTGCCACGACAGGGGCCGGGGGACTAGACTACAATGAGCAGTTCTTC	CATTGAGGLDYNEQFF
TRBV19	NA	TRBD1	TRBJ1-2	TGTGCCAGTAGTATCTTCTCCCGGGACAGGGAGGACTACACCTTC	CASSIFSRDREDYTF
TRBV5-4	few	TRBD2	TRBJ2-3	TGTGCCAGCAGCTCGCCGACTAGCGGGGGGAGCACAGATACGCAGTATTTT	CASSSPTSGGSTDTQYF
TRBV10-1	NA	TRBD2	TRBJ2-2	TGCGCCAGCAGTGGGAATAGCGGGAGAGGTACCGGGGAGCTGTTTTTT	CASSGNSGRGTGELFF
TRBV27	NA	NA	TRBJ2-1	TGTGCCAGCAGTACCCGCACTACGTCTCCCTACAATGAGCAGTTCTTC	CASSTRTTSPYNEQFF
TRBV5-1	NA	NA	TRBJ2-2	TGCGCCAGCAGCTTGGCCGGTGGACCGGGGGCCGCCGGGGAGCTGTTTTTT	CASSLAGGPGAAGELFF
TRBV11-2	medium-sized	TRBD1	TRBJ1-1	TGTGCCAGCAGCCGTGGACAGGGTGGAAACACTGAAGCTTTCTTT	CASSRGQGGNTEAFF
TRBV7-2	NA	TRBD1	TRBJ2-7	TGTGCCAGCAGCTCTCGACAGGGGCTCGGCTACGAGCAGTACTTC	CASSSRQGLGYEQYF
TRBV7-9	few	NA	TRBJ1-4	TGTGCCAGCAGCCTTCAAAACGAAGGAGCTAATGAAAAACTGTTTTTT	CASSLQNEGANEKLFF
TRBV7-3	once	NA	TRBJ1-1	TGTGCCAGCAGCTTAGAAAAACACGAAGCTTTCTTT	CASSLEKHEAFF
TRBV5-5	NA	NA	TRBJ1-1	TGTGCCAGCAGCCCGGCCCCGGGGGACACTGAAGCTTTCTTT	CASSPAPGDTEAFF